This T cell receptor beta chain was identified during a study of blood T cell repertoires in COVID-19. Across the whole study: The United States, Italy and Spain provided the acute and convalescent COVID-19 samples. Sample material is recorded as cDNA or gDNA derived from T cells, B-cell-depleted T cells, or PBMCs.

Germline CDR1 is SGHDN and CDR2 is FVKESK. V lost 1 base, J lost 2 bases, and 3 bases stayed unmatched. The CDR3 is made up of 16 amino acids. As originally analysed: Reference gene primer amplification yielded estimated nucleated cell counts. The method was immunoSEQ multiplex PCR; TCRdb's version includes in-frame clones alone and lacks a portion of them. That table gives V, J and clone size, and the DNA gave D and trimming. The sample has around 60,000 clones; roughly 71% are singletons. The clonotype comes from a human donor in a cohort sampled during active COVID-19. This sequence joins TRBV14 and TRBJ2-2, with 8 bases matching TRBD2. The sequenced sample was peripheral blood. CDR3 bases: TGTGCCAGCAGCCAAGTAGCGGGGCTTAACACCGGGGAGCTGTTTTTT. Its translation: CASSQVAGLNTGELFF.